The 27 T cell receptor beta chains below were found in one sample sequenced in a study of shared clonotypes between healthy human individuals (TCRdb year 2020). CD8 naive samples consisted of CD45RO-negative cells that were positively selected for CCR7, yielding a CD45RA+CCR7+ population without TemRA cells. The library was built by means of the immunoSEQ multiplex PCR assay. The table was pulled from immuneACCESS by TCRdb, which kept in-frame rearrangements only. Such tables lose some clones; where checked, under half of the loss comes from unresolved V genes, and the rest has no known cause. The table for this sample lists under 2,000,000 clones; over 85% of them were counted only once. Roughly 1.2% of the sample goes to the ten largest clones. Input material: naive CD8+ T cells sorted from blood. The meaning of the sample's cell subset or site label: CD45RA+CCR7+. The source of these receptors is a man between 18 and 29 years old in good health.

As DNA, the CDR3 is TGTGCCAGCAGCTTTACTGACTCACGCTACGAGCAGTACTTC. It encodes CASSFTDSRYEQYF. The chain recombines TRBV13 with TRBJ2-7, with D hard to call. V lost 3 bases and J 3 bases, leaving 12 bases between the germline ends. The CDR3 contains 14 residues. Germline V CDR1 and CDR2: PRHDT, FYEKMQ (reference sequence).

As concerns this clone: Other DNA sequences of this sample code for an identical CDR3. The V call is TRBV9, the J call TRBJ2-3; D not certain. This CDR3 spans 14 amino acids. The V end lost 0 bases, the J end lost 0 bases, and 5 bases lay between the germline ends. The germline V gene has CDR1 SGDLS and CDR2 YYNGEE. CDR3 loop: CASSVEGSTDTQYF. The CDR3 coding sequence is TGTGCCAGCAGCGTAGAAGGAAGCACAGATACGCAGTATTTT. Combining the CDR3 with reference TRBV9 and TRBJ2-3 gives the whole variable domain DSGVTQTPKHLITATGQRVTLRCSPRSGDLSVYWYQQSLDQGLQFLIQYYNGEERAKGNILERFSAQQFPDLHSELNLSSLELGDSALYFCASSVEGSTDTQYFGPGTRLTVL.

This rearrangement joins TRBV30 to TRBJ2-1; 8 bases line up with TRBD2. Trimming took 5 bases from V and 3 from J; bases not matched to a gene: 6. The germline V gene has CDR1 GTSNPN and CDR2 SVGIG (reference sequence). This CDR3 region has 14 residues. The CDR3 loop reads CAWGLAGFYNEQFF. The CDR3 region has the DNA TGTGCCTGGGGGTTAGCGGGGTTCTACAATGAGCAGTTCTTC.

Turning to this clone: This CDR3 is also generated by other DNA sequences in the sample. The V and J genes are TRBV9 and TRBJ2-5; 8 nucleotides agree with TRBD1. This CDR3 contains 15 residues. CDR1 SGDLS and CDR2 YYNGEE come from the germline V gene. After removal of 3 bases from V and 5 bases from J, the junction contained 9 bases not matched to a gene. The CDR3 reads CASSASGGGRETQYF. CDR3 DNA sequence: TGTGCCAGCAGCGCCTCAGGGGGCGGGCGGGAGACCCAGTACTTC.

The chain links TRBV5-1 to TRBJ2-7, with D perhaps matching TRBD1 (5 bases). The V end was cut by 0 bases, the J end by 5 bases, with 12 bases between. CDR3 length: 14 residues. In germline, CDR1 is SGHRS, CDR2 YFSETQ. The CDR3 reads CASSLEDKVHEQYF. DNA of the CDR3: TGCGCCAGCAGCTTGGAGGACAAGGTACACGAGCAGTACTTC.

As concerns this clone: One junction end disagrees with the germline gene, perhaps due to a read error. This chain connects TRBV2 to TRBJ1-1; D call uncertain. The germline CDR1 and CDR2 sequences are SNHLY and FYNNEI. This CDR3 region has 12 residues. The CDR3: CASRKGNTEAFF. In DNA, the CDR3 is TGTGCGAGCAGAAAGGGGAACACTGAAGCTTTCTTT.

Comment on this clone: The sample carries other DNA sequences with the same CDR3. This chain joins TRBV13 and TRBJ2-7; D is undetermined. This CDR3 is 14 amino acids long. Trimming cost V 0 bases and J 2 bases, with 8 bases left between them. Germline lookup yields CDR1 PRHDT and CDR2 FYEKMQ (reference sequence). The CDR3 reads CASSLGRQTYEQYF. The CDR3 nucleotides are TGTGCCAGCAGCTTAGGTAGGCAGACCTACGAGCAGTACTTC.

The chain uses TRBV6-5 and TRBJ2-3, with D perhaps TRBD1 (5 bases). Trimming removed 4 bases at V and 5 bases at J, with 13 bases between. CDR3 size: 14 residues. The germline CDR1 and CDR2 sequences are MNHEY and SVGAGI. The CDR3 is CASSWGGTGDTQYF. The CDR3 DNA reads TGTGCCAGCAGTTGGGGCGGAACGGGAGATACGCAGTATTTT.

This clone was seen once. J is TRBJ2-7 and V is TRBV5-4, with D unresolved. The CDR3 has 14 residues. From germline, CDR1 is SGHNT and CDR2 YYREEE (reference sequence). V lost 1 base and J lost 2, with 10 bases in between. The CDR3 spells CASSLSAAPYEQYF. CDR3 DNA sequence: TGTGCCAGCAGCTTGTCTGCAGCTCCCTACGAGCAGTACTTC.

The chain carries TRBV6-5 and TRBJ1-1; unclear D gene. CDR1 is MNHEY and CDR2 is SVGAGI in the germline V gene. Trimming shortened V by 5 bases and J by 3 bases, and 10 bases separated the two germline ends. The CDR3 covers 13 residues. CDR3 sequence: CASSIYGDTEAFF. The CDR3 DNA sequence: TGTGCCAGCAGTATTTACGGGGACACTGAAGCTTTCTTT.

V usage is TRBV13 and J usage is TRBJ2-2; D unclear. V lost 5 bases, J lost 0 bases, and 19 bases lay in between. The CDR3 spans 18 residues. The germline V gene encodes CDR1 PRHDT and CDR2 FYEKMQ (reference sequence). The CDR3 is CASSPLMGTLPNTGELFF. In DNA, the CDR3 is TGTGCCAGCAGCCCTCTTATGGGCACCCTTCCGAACACCGGGGAGCTGTTTTTT.

The gene calls are TRBV7-9 and TRBJ2-1, with 9 bases lining up with TRBD2. Per the germline V gene, CDR1 is SEHNR and CDR2 is FQNEAQ (reference sequence). The CDR3 is 16 amino acids. V lost 3 bases to trimming and J lost 5 bases; unmatched junction nucleotides: 8. The CDR3 reads CASSFPIAGVNNEQFF. The CDR3 coding sequence is TGTGCCAGCAGCTTCCCAATAGCGGGAGTCAACAATGAGCAGTTCTTC.

This rearrangement joins TRBV28 to TRBJ1-4, with 7 bases matching TRBD1. The CDR3 totals 14 residues. The junction had 8 bases not matched to a gene; V was cut back by 5 bases and J by 8 bases. Germline CDR1 and CDR2: MDHEN and SYDVKM. CDR3 sequence (DNA): TGTGCCAGCAGTCCTGGGACAGTCTTGGAAAAACTGTTTTTT. Its protein product is CASSPGTVLEKLFF.

J is TRBJ1-3 and V is TRBV4-3; D is unresolved. The length of the CDR3 is 16 residues. The germline V and J ends were trimmed by 0 bases and 0 bases, with 9 bases remaining between them. In germline, CDR1 is LGHNA, CDR2 YSLEER. This CDR3 reads CASSQDYRNSGNTIYF. The CDR3 region has the DNA TGCGCCAGCAGCCAAGATTACAGAAACTCTGGAAACACCATATATTTT.

The rearrangement uses TRBV11-2 and TRBJ1-2; tentative D call: TRBD1 (6 bases). V was shortened by 0 bases and J by 5 bases, with 10 bases between the two germline ends. This CDR3 region has 14 residues. CDR1 and CDR2 (germline): SGHAT, FQNNGV. CDR3 bases: TGTGCCAGCAGCTTAGAGCCCCAGGGGTATGGCTACACCTTC. Translating gives CASSLEPQGYGYTF.

The chain couples TRBV4-1 to TRBJ2-1, with D tentatively TRBD2 (5 bases). The length of the CDR3 is 11 residues. V lost 8 bases and J 9 bases, leaving 11 bases between the germline ends. Germline loops: CDR1 MGHRA, CDR2 YSYEKL. The CDR3 nucleotides read TGCGCCAGCGGGAGTCTTTTTGAGCAGTTCTTC. This sequence encodes CASGSLFEQFF.

V and J are TRBV27 and TRBJ1-1; D uncertain. CDR3 length equals 16 residues. The germline V and J ends were trimmed by 4 bases and 4 bases, with 19 bases remaining between them. The germline V gene has CDR1 MNHEY and CDR2 SMNVEV (reference sequence). The CDR3 region has the DNA TGTGCCAGCAGTTATATGGACCCGGCAGGTAGCACTGAAGCTTTCTTT. Translating gives CASSYMDPAGSTEAFF.

J is TRBJ2-1 and V is TRBV21-1. TRBV21-1 is labeled a pseudogene. This CDR3 has 10 residues. The CDR3 here is CANPYNEQFF. The DNA of the CDR3 is TGTGCCAATCCCTACAATGAGCAGTTCTTC.

The gene calls are TRBV19 and TRBJ2-1; 10 nucleotides align to TRBD2. Per the germline V gene, CDR1 is LNHDA and CDR2 is SQIVND (reference sequence). The CDR3 is 15 amino acids. J was trimmed by 7 bases and V by 3 bases; bases with no gene match: 6. The CDR3 nucleotides read TGTGCCAGTAGTATGGGGACTAGCGACCAAAATGAGCAGTTCTTC. This translates into CASSMGTSDQNEQFF. The variable domain in full, completed from reference TRBV19 and TRBJ2-1, reads DGGITQSPKYLFRKEGQNVTLSCEQNLNHDAMYWYRQDPGQGLRLIYYSQIVNDFQKGDIAEGYSVSREKKESFPLTVTSAQKNPTAFYLCASSMGTSDQNEQFFGPGTRLTVL.

V gene TRBV13 combines with J gene TRBJ1-5; no clear D. Germline-derived CDR1 and CDR2 are PRHDT and FYEKMQ (reference sequence). The CDR3 is 15 residues long. V shed 0 bases and J shed 8 bases, with 14 bases lying between them. The chain's CDR3 is CASSLGPGFQEPQHF. The CDR3, as DNA: TGTGCCAGCAGCTTAGGCCCCGGATTTCAAGAGCCCCAGCATTTT.

The V call is TRBV11-2, the J call TRBJ2-1, with D possibly being TRBD1 or TRBD2 (6 bases each). V gave up 6 bases and J gave up 4 bases, with 16 bases separating them. The germline gives CDR1 SGHAT, CDR2 FQNNGV. This CDR3 is 15 amino acids long. This CDR3 reads CASRGGLSLYNEQFF. DNA for the CDR3: TGTGCCAGCAGAGGGGGGCTCTCTCTTTACAATGAGCAGTTCTTC.

The chain links TRBV6-4 to TRBJ2-1; either TRBD1 or TRBD2 may fit D (5 bases each). Trimming left V 3 bases short and J 1 base short, with 10 bases between. From germline, CDR1 is MRHNA and CDR2 SNTAGT. The CDR3 runs to 15 residues. CDR3: CASSENGGSYNEQFF. CDR3 sequence (DNA): TGTGCCAGCAGTGAGAATGGGGGATCCTACAATGAGCAGTTCTTC.

The genes are TRBV7-9 and TRBJ2-1, with a weak D call TRBD1 (6 bases). Trimming shortened V by 4 bases and J by 9 bases, and 13 bases separated the two germline ends. Germline CDR1 SEHNR, CDR2 FQNEAQ (reference sequence). This CDR3 spans 13 amino acids. This CDR3 is CASSSTDRLEQFF. The CDR3 bases are TGTGCCAGCAGCTCGACAGACAGGCTTGAGCAGTTCTTC. The whole variable domain, filled in from reference TRBV7-9 and TRBJ2-1, reads DTGVSQNPRHKITKRGQNVTFRCDPISEHNRLYWYRQTLGQGPEFLTYFQNEAQLEKSRLLSDRFSAERPKGSFSTLEIQRTEQGDSAMYLCASSSTDRLEQFFGPGTRLTVL.

This clone was detected once. This sequence joins TRBV10-3 and TRBJ2-7; 10 bases fit TRBD1. Germline V CDR1 and CDR2: ENHRY, SYGVKD. This CDR3 region has 13 residues. Trimming cost V 4 bases and J 5 bases; bases outside gene matches: 2. The CDR3 sequence is CAISGTGGNEQYF. The CDR3 nucleotides are TGTGCCATCAGTGGGACAGGGGGGAACGAGCAGTACTTC.

The chain couples TRBV9 to TRBJ2-7, with 8 nucleotides matching TRBD2. Per the germline V gene, CDR1 is SGDLS and CDR2 is YYNGEE. The CDR3 sequence is 13 residues long. The ends lost 0 bases at V and 5 bases at J; junction bases unmatched: 1. The CDR3 coding sequence is TGTGCCAGCAGCGTAGTAGCGGGAAACGAGCAGTACTTC. Translating it yields CASSVVAGNEQYF.

The chain's CDR3 is CASSQDPTQVSDEQYF. Written as DNA, the CDR3 is TGCGCCAGCAGCCAAGACCCCACTCAGGTGTCGGACGAGCAGTACTTC. The V call is TRBV4-3, the J call TRBJ2-7; D gene ambiguous. V was pared by 0 bases and J by 5 bases, with 17 bases between. CDR3 length: 16 residues. Germline V gene lookup returns CDR1 LGHNA and CDR2 YSLEER.

The chain carries TRBV28 and TRBJ2-7, with D possibly matching TRBD2 (8 bases). The germline V gene has CDR1 MDHEN and CDR2 SYDVKM. The CDR3 spans 14 residues. The germline V and J ends were trimmed by 6 bases and 7 bases, with 19 bases remaining between them. The CDR3 DNA is TGTGCCAGCAGCCCCGGGAGGGGGCTAATTGAGCAGTACTTC. It is translated as CASSPGRGLIEQYF.